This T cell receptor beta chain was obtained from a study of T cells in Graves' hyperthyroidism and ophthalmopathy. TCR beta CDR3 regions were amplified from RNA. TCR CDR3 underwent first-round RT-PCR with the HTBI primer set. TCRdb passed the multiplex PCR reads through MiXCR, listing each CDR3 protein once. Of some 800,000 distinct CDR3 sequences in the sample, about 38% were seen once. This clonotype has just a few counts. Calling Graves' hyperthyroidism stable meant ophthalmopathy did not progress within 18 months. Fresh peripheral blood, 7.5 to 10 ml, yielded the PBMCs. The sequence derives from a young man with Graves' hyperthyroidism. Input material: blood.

The CDR3 reads CASGRDGRYEQYF. The CDR3 DNA reads TGTGCCAGCGGCAGGGACGGACGGTACGAGCAGTACTTC. The gene calls are TRBV6-1 and TRBJ2-7; the D gene could be TRBD1 or TRBD2 (5 bases each). Germline V gives CDR1 MNHNS, CDR2 SASEGT. The CDR3 is 13 residues long. Trimming removed 8 bases at V and 4 bases at J, with 15 bases between.